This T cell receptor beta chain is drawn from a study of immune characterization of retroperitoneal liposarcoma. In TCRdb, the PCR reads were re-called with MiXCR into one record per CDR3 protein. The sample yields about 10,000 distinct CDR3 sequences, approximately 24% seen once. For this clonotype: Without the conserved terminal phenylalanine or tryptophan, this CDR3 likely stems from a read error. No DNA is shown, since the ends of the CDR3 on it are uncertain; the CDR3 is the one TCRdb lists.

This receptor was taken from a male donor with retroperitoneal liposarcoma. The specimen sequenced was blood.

The CDR3 protein is CASSLAVA. The rearrangement uses TRBV5-1 and TRBJ2-6; TRBD2 was called by the table and not checked on the DNA. The CDR3 is 8 residues long, counting both termini. Germline lookup yields CDR1 SGHRS and CDR2 YFSETQ.